One sample yielded the 20 T cell receptor beta chains listed below, sequenced in a study of T cells in localized non-small cell lung cancer (dated by TCRdb to 2018 to 2020). Libraries were constructed by the immunoSEQ multiplex PCR assay. The table comes from immuneACCESS by way of TCRdb, which keeps in-frame sequences with V and J called. Part of the clones is missing from these tables; in studies checked, under half for an unresolved V gene and the rest for unknown reasons. This sample has approximately 35,000 clones in its table, and approximately 87% of those were observed once. The leading ten clones occupy about 3.8% of the sample. The sequencing here drew on peripheral blood, taken before any cancer treatment. The receptor source for this set is a man aged 40 to 69 with stage I lung adenocarcinoma.

Here the CDR3 reads CASSLEKGNNQPQHF. CDR3 nucleotide sequence: TGTGCCAGCAGCTTAGAAAAGGGTAACAATCAGCCCCAGCATTTT. V gene TRBV7-8 combines with J gene TRBJ1-5; D is unclear. The CDR3 totals 15 residues. V was trimmed by 1 base and J by 3 bases, leaving 10 bases between them. Germline V gives CDR1 SGHVS, CDR2 FQNEAQ.

The chain joins TRBV6-5 to TRBJ1-2, with D perhaps TRBD1 (6 bases). Trimming took off 4 bases at V and 4 bases at J, with 13 bases between the two ends. Germline V lookup: CDR1 MNHEY, CDR2 SVGAGI. CDR3 length: 14 residues. The CDR3 sequence is CASSSDRWGYGYTF. CDR3 nucleotides: TGTGCCAGCAGTTCAGACAGGTGGGGCTATGGCTACACCTTC.

This clone showed up just once. The chain couples TRBV5-1 to TRBJ1-3; D perhaps matches TRBD1 (5 bases). Trimming removed 0 bases from V and 3 bases from J, with 13 bases in between. Germline V lookup: CDR1 SGHRS, CDR2 YFSETQ. CDR3 length: 16 residues. CDR3 in DNA: TGCGCCAGCAGCTTGGTATCTGGGGCGATTGGAAACACCATATATTTT. Translating it yields CASSLVSGAIGNTIYF. The variable domain in full, completed from reference TRBV5-1 and TRBJ1-3, reads KAGVTQTPRYLIKTRGQQVTLSCSPISGHRSVSWYQQTPGQGLQFLFEYFSETQRNKGNFPGRFSGRQFSNSRSEMNVSTLELGDSALYLCASSLVSGAIGNTIYFGEGSWLTVV.

This chain connects TRBV30 to TRBJ1-2; 8 bases line up with TRBD1. Germline CDR1 GTSNPN, CDR2 SVGIG (reference sequence). The CDR3 totals 14 residues. The ends lost 0 bases at V and 4 bases at J; junction bases unmatched: 4. CDR3 sequence reads: CAWSVLGQGYGYTF. In DNA, the CDR3 is TGTGCCTGGAGTGTCCTTGGACAGGGCTATGGCTACACCTTC. The full variable domain, in which reference TRBV30 and TRBJ1-2 provide the parts outside the CDR3, is SQTIHQWPATLVQPVGSPLSLECTVEGTSNPNLYWYRQAAGRGLQLLFYSVGIGQISSEVPQNLSASRPQDRQFILSSKKLLLSDSGFYLCAWSVLGQGYGYTFGSGTRLTVV.

On this clone itself: Mismatch with germline at one junction end may stem from a read error. The chain couples TRBV7-7 to TRBJ2-2, with D perhaps matching TRBD1 or TRBD2 (5 bases each). CDR1 is SSHAT and CDR2 is FNYEAQ in the germline V gene (reference sequence). The CDR3 totals 15 residues. CDR3 DNA sequence: TGTGCTAGCAGTCCTAGTGGGGGGAACACCGGGGAGCTGTTTTTT. Translating it yields CASSPSGGNTGELFF.

The rearrangement links TRBV5-5 to TRBJ2-3; no clear D gene. This CDR3 has 19 amino acids. Trimming left V 4 bases short and J 0 bases short, with 24 bases between. Germline CDR1 reads SGHKS; CDR2 reads YYEKEE (reference sequence). The CDR3 region is CASSGHLGPRGASTDTQYF. The DNA for the CDR3 is TGTGCCAGCAGCGGCCACTTAGGGCCCCGAGGAGCCAGCACAGATACGCAGTATTTT.

The chain couples TRBV6-1 to TRBJ1-1; 10 bases line up with TRBD1. With 3 bases clipped from V and 5 bases from J, the junction kept 9 bases outside the gene matches. The germline gives CDR1 MNHNS, CDR2 SASEGT. CDR3 length: 16 amino acids. CDR3 region: CASSEMGQGSQTEAFF. CDR3 nucleotide sequence: TGTGCCAGCAGTGAGATGGGACAGGGGTCGCAGACTGAAGCTTTCTTT.

This chain uses TRBV2 with TRBJ1-5; no firm D call. V lost 7 bases, J lost 3 bases, and 13 bases lay in between. The CDR3 spans 14 residues. Per the germline V gene, CDR1 is SNHLY and CDR2 is FYNNEI. The CDR3 sequence is CASNWEGTNQPQHF. CDR3 sequence (DNA): TGTGCCAGCAATTGGGAGGGTACCAATCAGCCCCAGCATTTT.

The rearrangement joins TRBV29-1 to TRBJ2-3; 9 bases fit TRBD2. Looked up from germline, CDR1 is SQVTM and CDR2 is ANQGSEA. The CDR3 is made up of 12 amino acids. The CDR3 reads CSSSGGTDTQYF. The CDR3 DNA is TGCAGTTCTAGCGGGGGCACAGATACGCAGTATTTT.

The chain carries TRBV4-2 and TRBJ2-1, with D uncertain. Trimming shortened V by 1 base and J by 3 bases, and 13 bases separated the two germline ends. The CDR3 spans 16 residues. Germline V gives CDR1 LGHNA, CDR2 YNFKEQ. The CDR3 region has the DNA TGTGCCAGCAGCCAAGTCCTATCGGTGGGCTACAATGAGCAGTTCTTC. Amino acids: CASSQVLSVGYNEQFF.

V usage is TRBV30 and J usage is TRBJ1-2; D is perhaps TRBD1 (5 bases). The CDR3 contains 15 residues. Germline V gives CDR1 GTSNPN, CDR2 SVGIG (reference sequence). V shed 0 bases and J shed 8 bases, with 19 bases lying between them. CDR3 bases: TGTGCCTGGAGTGTACGAGTATTTGGGGGTTCCGGCTACACCTTC. Its translation is CAWSVRVFGGSGYTF. The complete variable domain, with remaining parts taken from reference TRBV30 and TRBJ1-2, reads SQTIHQWPATLVQPVGSPLSLECTVEGTSNPNLYWYRQAAGRGLQLLFYSVGIGQISSEVPQNLSASRPQDRQFILSSKKLLLSDSGFYLCAWSVRVFGGSGYTFGSGTRLTVV.

This clone was counted between two and nine times. This chain connects TRBV9 to TRBJ1-2; 9 nucleotides align to TRBD1. The V gene end was trimmed by 6 bases and the J gene end by 7 bases; junction bases not matched to a gene: 10. Germline-derived CDR1 and CDR2 are SGDLS and YYNGEE. The CDR3 totals 14 residues. The chain's CDR3 is CASTLGDRAGGYTF. CDR3 bases: TGTGCCAGCACTCTAGGGGACAGGGCTGGTGGCTACACCTTC.

The rearrangement joins TRBV6-5 to TRBJ2-5; D possibly matches TRBD1 or TRBD2 (6 bases each). Per germline, CDR1 MNHEY and CDR2 SVGAGI. Trimming pared 6 bases from V and 5 bases from J, leaving 10 bases between. CDR3 length: 12 residues. In nucleotides, the CDR3 is TGTGCCAGCAGAACAGGGAGGGAGACCCAGTACTTC. Protein: CASRTGRETQYF.

This clone was found once. This chain joins TRBV6-4 and TRBJ2-1, with TRBD1 matching over 7 bases. The CDR3 has 13 amino acids. CDR1 and CDR2 (germline): MRHNA, SNTAGT. Trimming took 2 bases from V and 15 from J; bases not matched to a gene: 10. The CDR3, as DNA: TGTGCCAGCAGTGACGCAGGGGGTTCCTTTCTGTTCTTC. It translates to CASSDAGGSFLFF.

The chain is built from TRBV6-1 and TRBJ1-2; TRBD1 aligns across 12 bases. CDR1 MNHNS and CDR2 SASEGT come from the germline V gene. Losses at the gene ends were 4 bases for V and 8 bases for J; bases not matched to a gene: 11. The CDR3 contains 16 residues. CDR3 loop: CASSGASGQGAVGYTF. The CDR3 bases are TGTGCCAGCAGTGGTGCCTCGGGACAGGGGGCCGTCGGCTACACCTTC.

The gene calls are TRBV2 and TRBJ1-4; D is undetermined. This CDR3 is 12 amino acids long. Trimming cost V 7 bases and J 7 bases, with 10 bases left between them. Per germline, CDR1 SNHLY and CDR2 FYNNEI. CDR3 amino acids: CASNRVTEKLFF. DNA of the CDR3: TGTGCCAGCAATCGGGTGACTGAAAAACTGTTTTTT.

The chain has TRBV2 and TRBJ2-5, with TRBD1 matching over 8 bases. The V gene end was trimmed by 7 bases and the J gene end by 3 bases; junction bases not matched to a gene: 10. Germline CDR1 SNHLY, CDR2 FYNNEI. The length of the CDR3 is 15 residues. In DNA form, the CDR3 reads TGTGCCAGCAATCCCCCCCCAGGGGGCGAAGAGACCCAGTACTTC. It specifies CASNPPPGGEETQYF. Based on the CDR3 plus reference TRBV2 and TRBJ2-5, the full variable domain is EPEVTQTPSHQVTQMGQEVILRCVPISNHLYFYWYRQILGQKVEFLVSFYNNEISEKSEIFDDQFSVERPDGSNFTLKIRSTKLEDSAMYFCASNPPPGGEETQYFGPGTRLLVL.

V and J are TRBV6-1 and TRBJ1-2, with 7 bases identical to TRBD1. The CDR3 length is 17 residues. V lost 3 bases, J lost 2 bases, and 12 bases stayed unmatched. Per the germline V gene, CDR1 is MNHNS and CDR2 is SASEGT. The DNA of the CDR3 is TGTGCCAGCAGTGAGACACTTTCGGGACAGACGAACTATGGCTACACCTTC. Protein: CASSETLSGQTNYGYTF.

J is TRBJ2-7 and V is TRBV4-1; TRBD2 agrees at 10 bases. This CDR3 has 19 amino acids. Germline V lookup: CDR1 MGHRA, CDR2 YSYEKL. V gave up 0 bases and J gave up 0 bases; unmatched junction bases: 11. The CDR3 sequence is CASSQDREGTSVFSYEQYF. DNA for the CDR3: TGCGCCAGCAGCCAAGATCGAGAAGGGACTAGCGTTTTCTCCTACGAGCAGTACTTC.

The gene calls are TRBV4-1 and TRBJ2-7; D remains ambiguous. Germline values: CDR1 MGHRA, CDR2 YSYEKL. This CDR3 is 14 amino acids long. Deletions cut 1 base from V and 1 base from J, with 8 bases between. The CDR3 coding sequence is TGCGCCAGCAGCCAAGTCGGCCAGTCCTACGAGCAGTACTTC. It encodes CASSQVGQSYEQYF.